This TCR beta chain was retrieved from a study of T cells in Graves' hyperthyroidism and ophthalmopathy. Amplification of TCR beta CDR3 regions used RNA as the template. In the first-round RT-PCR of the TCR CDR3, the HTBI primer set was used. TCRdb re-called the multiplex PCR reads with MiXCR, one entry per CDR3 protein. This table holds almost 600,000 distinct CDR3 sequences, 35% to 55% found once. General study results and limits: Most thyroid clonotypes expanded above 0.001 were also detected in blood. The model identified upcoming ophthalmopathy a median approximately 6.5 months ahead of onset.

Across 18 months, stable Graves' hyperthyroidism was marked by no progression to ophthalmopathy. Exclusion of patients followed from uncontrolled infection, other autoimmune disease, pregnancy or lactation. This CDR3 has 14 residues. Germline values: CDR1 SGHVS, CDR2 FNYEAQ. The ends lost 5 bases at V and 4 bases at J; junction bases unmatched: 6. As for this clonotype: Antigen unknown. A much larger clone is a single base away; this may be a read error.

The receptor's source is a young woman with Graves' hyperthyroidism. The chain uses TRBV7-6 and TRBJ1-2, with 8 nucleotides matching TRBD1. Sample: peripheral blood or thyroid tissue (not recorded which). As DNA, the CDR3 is TGTGCCAGCAGCACCCAGGGGGCTGGCTATGGCTACACCTTC. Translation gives CASSTQGAGYGYTF.